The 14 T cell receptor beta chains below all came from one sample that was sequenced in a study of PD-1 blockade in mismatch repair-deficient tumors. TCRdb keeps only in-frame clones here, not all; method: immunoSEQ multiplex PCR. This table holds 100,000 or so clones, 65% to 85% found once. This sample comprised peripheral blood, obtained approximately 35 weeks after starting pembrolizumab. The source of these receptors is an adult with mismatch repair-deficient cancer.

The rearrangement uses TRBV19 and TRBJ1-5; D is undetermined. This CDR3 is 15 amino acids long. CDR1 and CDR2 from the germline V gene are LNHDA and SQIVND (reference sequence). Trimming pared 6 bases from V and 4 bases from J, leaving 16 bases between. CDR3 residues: CASSPLDLSNQPQHF. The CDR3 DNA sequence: TGTGCCAGTAGCCCCCTGGACCTTTCAAATCAGCCCCAGCATTTT.

The CDR3 sequence is CASSPGRDVWSSGNTIYF. In DNA form, the CDR3 reads TGCGCCAGCAGCCCGGGCCGGGACGTATGGTCCTCTGGAAACACCATATATTTT. The J gene is TRBJ1-3, the V gene TRBV5-1; D is perhaps TRBD1 (5 bases). V lost 4 bases and J 0 bases, leaving 20 bases between the germline ends. Germline V gives CDR1 SGHRS, CDR2 YFSETQ. This CDR3 is 18 amino acids long.

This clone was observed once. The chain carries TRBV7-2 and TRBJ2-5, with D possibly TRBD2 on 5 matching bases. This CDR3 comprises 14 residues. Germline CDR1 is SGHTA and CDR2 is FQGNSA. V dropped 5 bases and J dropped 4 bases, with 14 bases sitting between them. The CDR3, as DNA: TGTGCCAGCAGCCCGAACACGGGATTAGAGACCCAGTACTTC. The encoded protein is CASSPNTGLETQYF.

Here the CDR3 DNA reads TGTGCCAGCAGTTTCGGGTCTGCTGGGGCCAACGTCCTGACTTTC. It specifies CASSFGSAGANVLTF. This chain joins TRBV27 and TRBJ2-6; D not resolved. The CDR3 has 15 residues. The V and J ends lost 3 bases and 2 bases respectively, with 8 bases between them. CDR1 MNHEY and CDR2 SMNVEV come from the germline V gene (reference sequence). Full variable domain (missing parts from reference TRBV27 and TRBJ2-6): EAQVTQNPRYLITVTGKKLTVTCSQNMNHEYMSWYRQDPGLGLRQIYYSMNVEVTDKGDVPEGYKVSRKEKRNFPLILESPSPNQTSLYFCASSFGSAGANVLTFGAGSRLTVL.

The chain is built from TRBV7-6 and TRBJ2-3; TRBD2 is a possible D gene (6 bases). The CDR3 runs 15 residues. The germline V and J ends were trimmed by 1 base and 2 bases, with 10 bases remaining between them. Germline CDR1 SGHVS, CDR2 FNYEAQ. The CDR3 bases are TGTGCCAGCAGCTTAGACGGGAGTTTCACAGATACGCAGTATTTT. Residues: CASSLDGSFTDTQYF.

The CDR3 loop is CASSPGLTGEQFF. In nucleotides, the CDR3 is TGTGCCAGCAGCCCCGGCTTAACTGGTGAGCAGTTCTTC. V gene TRBV7-3 combines with J gene TRBJ2-1; no definite D call. The V end was cut by 5 bases, the J end by 9 bases, with 14 bases between. The germline CDR1 and CDR2 sequences are SGHTA and FQGTGA. This CDR3 is 13 amino acids long.

CDR3 nucleotide sequence: TGTGCCAGCGCGGTCTCCTATGGCTACACCTTC. This translates into CASAVSYGYTF. J is TRBJ1-2 and V is TRBV6-1, with D unresolved. The CDR3 covers 11 residues. CDR1 is MNHNS and CDR2 is SASEGT in the germline V gene. V gave up 8 bases and J gave up 4 bases, with 8 bases separating them.

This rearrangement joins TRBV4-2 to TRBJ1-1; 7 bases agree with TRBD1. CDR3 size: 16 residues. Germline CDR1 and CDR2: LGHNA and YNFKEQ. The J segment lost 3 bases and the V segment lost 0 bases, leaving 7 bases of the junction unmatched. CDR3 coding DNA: TGTGCCAGCAGCCAAGATCTAGCGACAGGGTACACTGAAGCTTTCTTT. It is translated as CASSQDLATGYTEAFF.

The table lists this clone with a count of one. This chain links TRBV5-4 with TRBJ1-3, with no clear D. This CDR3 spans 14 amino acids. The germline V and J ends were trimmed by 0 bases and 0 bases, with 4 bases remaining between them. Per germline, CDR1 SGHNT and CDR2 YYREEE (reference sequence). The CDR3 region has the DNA TGTGCCAGCAGCTTGGAGTACTCTGGAAACACCATATATTTT. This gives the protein CASSLEYSGNTIYF.

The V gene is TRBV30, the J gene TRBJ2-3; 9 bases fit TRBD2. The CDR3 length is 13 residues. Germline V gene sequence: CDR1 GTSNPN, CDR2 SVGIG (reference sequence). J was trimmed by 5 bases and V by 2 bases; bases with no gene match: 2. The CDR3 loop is CAWSRREGDTQYF. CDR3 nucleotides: TGTGCCTGGAGTAGGCGGGAGGGAGATACGCAGTATTTT.

CDR3 DNA sequence: TGTGCCAGCAGAGACACGAGCTCCTACAATGAGCAGTTCTTC. Translating gives CASRDTSSYNEQFF. The chain carries TRBV2 and TRBJ2-1; D call uncertain. V lost 6 bases, J lost 0 bases, and 9 bases lay in between. The CDR3 length is 14 residues. Per germline, CDR1 SNHLY and CDR2 FYNNEI.

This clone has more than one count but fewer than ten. The CDR3 DNA reads TGTGCCAGCAGCCAAGGAGGGACTAACAATGAGCAGTTCTTC. Translated: CASSQGGTNNEQFF. The gene calls are TRBV4-2 and TRBJ2-1; 7 nucleotides align to TRBD2. V shed 1 base and J 5 bases; nucleotides not matched to a gene: 2. This CDR3 is 14 amino acids long. The V gene's germline CDR1 is LGHNA and CDR2 YNFKEQ.

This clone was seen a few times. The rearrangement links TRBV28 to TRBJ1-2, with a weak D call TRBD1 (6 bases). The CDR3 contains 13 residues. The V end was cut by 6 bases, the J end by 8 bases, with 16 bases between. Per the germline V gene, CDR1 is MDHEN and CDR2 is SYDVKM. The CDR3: CASSKPATGGYTF. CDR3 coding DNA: TGTGCCAGCAGCAAACCCGCAACAGGGGGCTACACCTTC.

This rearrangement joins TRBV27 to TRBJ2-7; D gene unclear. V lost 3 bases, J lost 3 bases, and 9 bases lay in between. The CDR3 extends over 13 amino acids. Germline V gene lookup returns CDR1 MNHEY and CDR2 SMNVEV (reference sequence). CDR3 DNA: TGTGCCAGCAGTTTCGGTCCGAGCTACGAGCAGTACTTC. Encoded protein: CASSFGPSYEQYF.